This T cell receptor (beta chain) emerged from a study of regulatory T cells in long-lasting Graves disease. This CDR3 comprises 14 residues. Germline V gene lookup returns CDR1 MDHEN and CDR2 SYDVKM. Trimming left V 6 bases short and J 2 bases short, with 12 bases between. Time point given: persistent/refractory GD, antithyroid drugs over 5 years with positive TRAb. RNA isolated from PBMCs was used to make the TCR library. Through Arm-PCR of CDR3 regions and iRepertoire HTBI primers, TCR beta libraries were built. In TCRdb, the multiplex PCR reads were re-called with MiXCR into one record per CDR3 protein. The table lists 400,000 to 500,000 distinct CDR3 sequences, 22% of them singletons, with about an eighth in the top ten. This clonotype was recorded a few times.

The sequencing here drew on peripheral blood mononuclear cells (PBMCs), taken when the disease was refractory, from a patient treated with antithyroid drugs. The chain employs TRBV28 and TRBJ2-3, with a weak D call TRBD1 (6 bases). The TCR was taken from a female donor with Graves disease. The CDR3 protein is CASRPQGSTDTQYF. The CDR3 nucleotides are TGTGCCAGCAGACCACAGGGATCCACAGATACGCAGTATTTT.